This TCR beta chain was recovered during a study of blood T cell repertoires in COVID-19. Looking at the study overall: The origin of the acute and convalescent COVID-19 samples was the United States, Italy and Spain. Sample material is recorded as cDNA or gDNA derived from T cells, B-cell-depleted T cells, or PBMCs.

Per the original methods: Reference gene primer amplification gave nucleated cell count estimates. Assay used: immunoSEQ multiplex PCR; TCRdb lists only in-frame clones, some missing. The DNA was the basis for D and trimming; V, J and clone size are from that table. The sample has about half a million clones, roughly 88% seen once; the top ten hold 3.2%. Unmatched junction bases numbered 6, after V lost 6 bases and J lost 8 bases. The CDR3 runs 14 residues. The V gene's germline CDR1 is MNHEY and CDR2 SVGAGI. The V call is TRBV6-5, the J call TRBJ2-1; 11 bases match TRBD1. The receptor comes from a human donor in a cohort sampled during active COVID-19. Sequencing was performed on peripheral blood. CDR3 DNA sequence: TGTGCCAGCAGGCCGGGACAGGGGGGCTATGAGCAGTTCTTC. Protein: CASRPGQGGYEQFF.